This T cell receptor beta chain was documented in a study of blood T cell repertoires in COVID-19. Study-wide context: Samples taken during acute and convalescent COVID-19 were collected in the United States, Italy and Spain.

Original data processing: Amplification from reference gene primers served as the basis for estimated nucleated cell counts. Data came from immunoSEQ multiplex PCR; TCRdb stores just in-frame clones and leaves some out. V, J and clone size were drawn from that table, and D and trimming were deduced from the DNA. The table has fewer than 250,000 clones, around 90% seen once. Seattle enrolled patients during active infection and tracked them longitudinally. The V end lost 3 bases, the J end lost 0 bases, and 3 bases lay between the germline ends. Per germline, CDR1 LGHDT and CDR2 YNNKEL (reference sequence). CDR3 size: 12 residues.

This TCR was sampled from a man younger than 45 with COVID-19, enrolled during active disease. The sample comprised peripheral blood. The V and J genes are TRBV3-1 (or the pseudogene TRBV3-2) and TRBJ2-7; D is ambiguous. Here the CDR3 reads CASSQSSYEQYF. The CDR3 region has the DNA TGTGCCAGCAGCCAGAGCTCCTACGAGCAGTACTTC.